This T cell receptor (beta chain) was sequenced during a study of T-cell reconstitution after alpha-beta-depleted transplantation in children (dated by TCRdb to about 2016). Regarding the research as a whole: The study quantitatively tracked T-cell immune reconstitution after TCRalphabeta/CD19-depleted allogeneic hematopoietic cell transplantation in children using TCR repertoire profiling.

Taken from cysteine to phenylalanine, the CDR3 has 14 residues. Left in the record is the CDR3 DNA by itself, 42 bases read in frame from the first base. Germline trimming: 1 base from V, 5 bases from J; junction bases outside gene matches: 4. For CDR1 and CDR2, the germline V gene (reference sequence) lists SEHNR and FQNEAQ. As for this clonotype: Its antigen is unknown. Base qualities were left out, and no much larger clone turns up one base away.

The method was PCR. Sequenced using an Illumina HiSeq 2500. To normalize quantification of the TCRbeta repertoire, the TCR libraries were built with molecular barcoding that relied on unique molecular identifiers. TCRdb reprocessed the public reads (quality trimming at Q25 with fastp, clone calling with MiXCR) and kept in-frame beta chains. Rows merge per CDR3 protein into single entries with the most common DNA and genes. This sample gives about 360,000 distinct CDR3 sequences in total; more than 10% of them show up just once. The ten largest clones capture about 3.9% of the sample. The TCR originated in a human donor who donated a stem cell graft to a child with Fanconi anemia. The sequence links TRBV7-9 to TRBJ1-1, with 7 junctional bases fitting TRBD1. Sequencing was performed on PBMCs, taken from the stem cell graft. The CDR3 protein: CASSLEQGMTEAFF. The DNA is as follows: TGTGCCAGCAGCTTAGAACAGGGGATGACTGAAGCTTTCTTT.